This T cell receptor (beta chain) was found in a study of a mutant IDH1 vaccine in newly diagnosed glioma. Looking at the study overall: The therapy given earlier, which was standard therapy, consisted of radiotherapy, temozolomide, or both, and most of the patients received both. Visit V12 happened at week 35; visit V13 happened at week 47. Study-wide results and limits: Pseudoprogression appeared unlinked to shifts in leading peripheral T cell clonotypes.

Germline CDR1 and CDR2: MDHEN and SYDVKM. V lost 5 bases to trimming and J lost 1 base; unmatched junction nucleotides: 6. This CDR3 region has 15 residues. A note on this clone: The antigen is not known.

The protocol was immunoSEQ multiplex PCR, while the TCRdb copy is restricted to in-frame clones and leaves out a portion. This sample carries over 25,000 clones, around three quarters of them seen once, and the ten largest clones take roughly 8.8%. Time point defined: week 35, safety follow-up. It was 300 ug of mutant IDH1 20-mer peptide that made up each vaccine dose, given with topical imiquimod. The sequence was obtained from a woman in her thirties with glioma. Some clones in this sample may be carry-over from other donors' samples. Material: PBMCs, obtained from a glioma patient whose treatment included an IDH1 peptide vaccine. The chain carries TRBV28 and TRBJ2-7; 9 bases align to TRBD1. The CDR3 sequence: CASSPPGQGSYEQYF. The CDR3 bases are TGTGCCAGCAGTCCCCCCGGACAGGGGTCCTACGAGCAGTACTTC.